Following are 20 T cell receptor beta chains from one sample sequenced in a study of CD8+CD57+ T cells in acquired aplastic anemia (dated 2018 in TCRdb). Sequencing used an Illumina HiSeq 2000. Genomic DNA was used as template for profiling of TCR beta VDJ combinations and CDR3 sequences. TCRdb cleaned the public reads at Q25 with fastp, built clones with MiXCR and kept in-frame beta chains. Records with the same CDR3 protein are collapsed into one entry carrying the most frequent genes and DNA. For this sample there are roughly 200,000 distinct CDR3 sequences; over 60% appear just once. Of the sample, 25% to 30% is held by the ten largest clones. Source material: sorted CD4+, CD8+, or CD8+CD57+ T cells (not recorded which) from PBMCs. These receptors were taken from a human donor in good health.

In this sample, this clonotype turned up once. The chain links TRBV15 to TRBJ2-3; D possibly corresponds to TRBD2 (5 bases). The germline V gene has CDR1 LNHNV and CDR2 YYDKDF (reference sequence). CDR3 length: 14 residues. V dropped 1 base and J dropped 4 bases, with 9 bases sitting between them. CDR3 sequence: CATSRGELPDTQYF. DNA for the CDR3: TGTGCCACCAGCAGAGGGGAGTTGCCAGATACGCAGTATTTT.

The chain uses TRBV15 and TRBJ1-2, with TRBD1 as a possible D gene (6 bases). CDR1 and CDR2 (germline): LNHNV, YYDKDF (reference sequence). Between the trimmed V and J ends, which lost 3 bases and 0 bases, there was a span of 32 bases. CDR3 size: 22 residues. The CDR3 spells CATSSQRNRATPPSGANYGYTF. The CDR3 coding sequence is TGTGCCACCAGCAGCCAGAGGAACAGGGCCACCCCTCCCTCCGGGGCTAACTATGGCTACACCTTC.

In DNA, the CDR3 is TGTGCCAGTAGTCGCGGGCGCGGGCATAGCACAGATACGCAGTATTTT. This codes for CASSRGRGHSTDTQYF. V and J are TRBV19 and TRBJ2-3, with D perhaps TRBD2 (5 bases). The CDR3 consists of 16 residues. The germline gives CDR1 LNHDA, CDR2 SQIVND (reference sequence). V was shortened by 5 bases and J by 0 bases, with 15 bases between the two germline ends. Full variable domain (missing parts from reference TRBV19 and TRBJ2-3): DGGITQSPKYLFRKEGQNVTLSCEQNLNHDAMYWYRQDPGQGLRLIYYSQIVNDFQKGDIAEGYSVSREKKESFPLTVTSAQKNPTAFYLCASSRGRGHSTDTQYFGPGTRLTVL.

The chain links TRBV4-1 to TRBJ1-1; 7 bases fit TRBD1. Losses at the gene ends were 0 bases for V and 13 bases for J; bases not matched to a gene: 8. The germline V gene encodes CDR1 MGHRA and CDR2 YSYEKL. The CDR3 is 13 amino acids. For the CDR3, the DNA is TGCGCCAGCAGCCAAGAAGGGGGCGGCATGGGTTTCTTT. Translation gives CASSQEGGGMGFF.

This clonotype was observed at least ten times. CDR3 in amino acids: CASSLGGANYGYTF. The CDR3 nucleotides read TGTGCCAGCAGCTTAGGAGGGGCTAACTATGGCTACACCTTC. V and J are TRBV7-8 and TRBJ1-2, with D maybe TRBD1 (5 bases). Trimming left V 1 base short and J 0 bases short, with 6 bases between. This CDR3 is built from 14 residues. Germline V gives CDR1 SGHVS, CDR2 FQNEAQ. Based on the CDR3 plus reference TRBV7-8 and TRBJ1-2, the full variable domain is GAGVSQSPRYKVAKRGQDVALRCDPISGHVSLFWYQQALGQGPEFLTYFQNEAQLDKSGLPSDRFFAERPEGSVSTLKIQRTQQEDSAVYLCASSLGGANYGYTFGSGTRLTVV.

This clonotype was detected ten times or more. The chain couples TRBV19 to TRBJ1-5; TRBD1 might be the D (5 bases). This CDR3 is built from 15 residues. CDR1 is LNHDA and CDR2 is SQIVND in the germline V gene (reference sequence). V lost 7 bases to trimming and J lost 2 bases, with 15 bases between them. The CDR3 loop reads CASTSGARGNQPQHF. The CDR3, as DNA: TGTGCCAGTACCTCCGGGGCCCGGGGCAATCAGCCCCAGCATTTT.

There are many counts of this clonotype. The chain joins TRBV4-1 to TRBJ2-2; D is ambiguous. From germline, CDR1 is MGHRA and CDR2 YSYEKL. V was shortened by 0 bases and J by 7 bases, with 6 bases between the two germline ends. This CDR3 has 13 amino acids. The CDR3 DNA follows: TGCGCCAGCAGCCAAGATGGCCGCGGGGAGCTGTTTTTT. It encodes CASSQDGRGELFF.

The chain combines TRBV2 with TRBJ1-2, with a tentative D call TRBD1 (5 bases). This CDR3 region has 13 residues. V was trimmed by 4 bases and J by 2 bases, leaving 8 bases between them. CDR1 and CDR2 (germline): SNHLY, FYNNEI. CDR3 amino acids: CASSGGVNYGYTF. CDR3 nucleotide sequence: TGTGCCAGCAGTGGGGGCGTCAACTATGGCTACACCTTC.

This clonotype appeared a single time. V gene TRBV29-1 combines with J gene TRBJ1-1; D is unresolved. The CDR3 loop spans 15 amino acids. From germline, CDR1 is SQVTM and CDR2 ANQGSEA. The germline V and J ends were trimmed by 4 bases and 3 bases, with 18 bases remaining between them. The CDR3 bases are TGCAGCGTTGTTCCAGCAGCGGGTTTAGACACTGAAGCTTTCTTT. The encoded protein is CSVVPAAGLDTEAFF.

V and J are TRBV12-3 or TRBV12-4 and TRBJ2-7; D possibly corresponds to TRBD1 (5 bases). Trimming removed 8 bases from V and 5 bases from J, with 13 bases in between. There are 12 residues in the CDR3. CDR3 in amino acids: CASGIWGHEQYF. CDR3 nucleotide sequence: TGTGCCAGCGGGATATGGGGCCACGAGCAGTACTTC.

The CDR3 bases are TGTGCCAGCAGACCACTAGCCGCCCATGAGCAGTTCTTC. Amino acids: CASRPLAAHEQFF. V is TRBV12-3 or TRBV12-4 and J is TRBJ2-1; weak D call: TRBD2 (6 bases). V lost 6 bases to trimming and J lost 8 bases, with 14 bases between them. This CDR3 contains 13 residues.

The rearrangement uses TRBV7-3 and TRBJ2-5; D is uncertain. V was pared by 4 bases and J by 9 bases, with 9 bases between. Germline V gene sequence: CDR1 SGHTA, CDR2 FQGTGA. CDR3 length equals 11 residues. CDR3 amino acids: CASSSVSSQYF. In nucleotides, the CDR3 is TGTGCCAGCAGCTCAGTTTCGTCCCAGTACTTC.

The gene calls are TRBV20-1 and TRBJ2-1; 7 bases map to TRBD2. Per the germline V gene, CDR1 is DFQATT and CDR2 is SNEGSKA (reference sequence). V lost 3 bases to trimming and J lost 3 bases; unmatched junction nucleotides: 8. This CDR3 is 15 amino acids long. CDR3 region: CSARFLAAFYNEQFF. DNA for the CDR3: TGCAGTGCTAGGTTCCTAGCGGCATTCTACAATGAGCAGTTCTTC.

The gene calls are TRBV25-1 and TRBJ2-7; 10 nucleotides line up with TRBD1. Germline V gene sequence: CDR1 MGHDK, CDR2 SYGVNS. CDR3 length equals 14 residues. Losses at the gene ends were 6 bases for V and 7 bases for J; bases not matched to a gene: 9. The CDR3 here is CASREGQGYFEQYF. CDR3 coding DNA: TGTGCCAGCAGGGAGGGACAGGGGTACTTTGAGCAGTACTTC.

V gene TRBV12-3 or TRBV12-4 combines with J gene TRBJ2-1; D is ambiguous. V was shortened by 5 bases and J by 10 bases, with 15 bases between the two germline ends. This CDR3 has 13 residues. This chain's CDR3 is CASSPPISYEQFF. CDR3 nucleotide sequence: TGTGCCAGCAGTCCTCCAATCTCCTACGAGCAGTTCTTC.

As for this clonotype: With a much larger clone just one base away, this may be a read error. The rearrangement uses TRBV6-4 and TRBJ2-3; no clear D gene. The CDR3 covers 14 residues. The germline V gene encodes CDR1 MRHNA and CDR2 SNTAGT. This CDR3 reads CAGSFQREPDTQYF. CDR3 bases: TGTGCCGGCAGTTTCCAAAGGGAACCAGATACGCAGTATTTT.

The table lists this clonotype with a count of one. One junction end does not reproduce the germline sequence, and a read error may be involved. J is TRBJ2-3 and V is TRBV5-6; maybe TRBD1 (5 bases). The CDR3 runs to 14 residues. The germline V gene encodes CDR1 SGHDT and CDR2 YYEEEE. CDR3 protein: CASRVTESTDTQCF. CDR3 nucleotide sequence: TGTGCCAGCAGGGTGACAGAATCCACAGATACGCAGTGTTTT.

The rearrangement joins TRBV9 to TRBJ2-6; the D is unclear. V lost 3 bases and J 2 bases, leaving 6 bases between the germline ends. In germline, CDR1 is SGDLS, CDR2 YYNGEE. CDR3 length equals 14 residues. The chain's CDR3 is CASSDSTGANVLTF. CDR3 DNA sequence: TGTGCCAGCAGCGACAGTACTGGGGCCAACGTCCTGACTTTC.

This clonotype was detected many times. The chain is built from TRBV20-1 and TRBJ2-2, with D maybe TRBD2 (5 bases). The germline V gene encodes CDR1 DFQATT and CDR2 SNEGSKA (reference sequence). CDR3 size: 16 residues. V gave up 5 bases and J gave up 6 bases, with 22 bases separating them. The CDR3 bases are TGCAGTGCTCAGCCCGAGGTGAGGGCCACCGCCGGGGAGCTGTTTTTT. Translation: CSAQPEVRATAGELFF.

In DNA, the CDR3 is TGCAGTGCTAGAGATAGCGCAAGCTCCTATAATTCACCCCTCCACTTT. As protein: CSARDSASSYNSPLHF. V usage is TRBV20-1 and J usage is TRBJ1-6; D uncertain. The V end was cut by 0 bases, the J end by 0 bases, with 9 bases between. The CDR3 consists of 16 residues. Germline V gene sequence: CDR1 DFQATT, CDR2 SNEGSKA (reference sequence).